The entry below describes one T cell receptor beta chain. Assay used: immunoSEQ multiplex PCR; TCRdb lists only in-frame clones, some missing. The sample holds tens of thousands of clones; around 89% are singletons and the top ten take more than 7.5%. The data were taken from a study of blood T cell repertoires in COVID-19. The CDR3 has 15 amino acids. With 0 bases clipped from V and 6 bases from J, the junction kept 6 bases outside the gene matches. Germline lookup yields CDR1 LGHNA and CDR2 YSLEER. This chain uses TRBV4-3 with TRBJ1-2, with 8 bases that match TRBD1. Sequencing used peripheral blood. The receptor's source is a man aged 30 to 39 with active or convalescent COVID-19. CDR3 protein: CASSQDRGPVNGYTF. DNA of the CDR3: TGCGCCAGCAGCCAAGACAGGGGGCCCGTCAATGGCTACACCTTC.